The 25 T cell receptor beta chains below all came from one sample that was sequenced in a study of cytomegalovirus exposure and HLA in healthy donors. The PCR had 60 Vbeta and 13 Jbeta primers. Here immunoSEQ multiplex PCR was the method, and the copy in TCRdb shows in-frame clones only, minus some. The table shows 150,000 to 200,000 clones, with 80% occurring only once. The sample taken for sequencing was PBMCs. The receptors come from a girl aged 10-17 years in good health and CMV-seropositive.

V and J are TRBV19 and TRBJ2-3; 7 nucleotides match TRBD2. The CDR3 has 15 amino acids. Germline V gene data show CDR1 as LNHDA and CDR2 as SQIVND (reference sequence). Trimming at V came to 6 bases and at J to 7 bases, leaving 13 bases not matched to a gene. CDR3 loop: CASRPFGGSLYTQYF. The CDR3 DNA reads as TGTGCCAGTAGGCCCTTCGGCGGGAGTCTTTATACGCAGTATTTT.

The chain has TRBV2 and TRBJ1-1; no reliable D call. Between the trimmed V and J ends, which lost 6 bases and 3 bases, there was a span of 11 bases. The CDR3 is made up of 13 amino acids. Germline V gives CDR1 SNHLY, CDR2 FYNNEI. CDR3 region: CASSAGVYTEAFF. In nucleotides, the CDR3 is TGTGCCAGCAGCGCCGGGGTATACACTGAAGCTTTCTTT.

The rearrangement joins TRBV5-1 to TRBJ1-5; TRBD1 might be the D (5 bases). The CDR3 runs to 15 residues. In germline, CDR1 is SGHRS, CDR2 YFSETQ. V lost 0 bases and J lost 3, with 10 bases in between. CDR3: CASSLVGGNNQPQHF. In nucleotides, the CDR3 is TGCGCCAGCAGCTTGGTCGGGGGGAACAATCAGCCCCAGCATTTT.

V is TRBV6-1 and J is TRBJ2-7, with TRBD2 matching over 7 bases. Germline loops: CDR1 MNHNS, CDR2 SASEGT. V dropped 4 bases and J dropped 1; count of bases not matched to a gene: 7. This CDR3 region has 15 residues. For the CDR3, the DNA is TGTGCCAGCAGTGGCTTAAGCGGGAAATCCTACGAGCAGTACTTC. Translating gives CASSGLSGKSYEQYF.

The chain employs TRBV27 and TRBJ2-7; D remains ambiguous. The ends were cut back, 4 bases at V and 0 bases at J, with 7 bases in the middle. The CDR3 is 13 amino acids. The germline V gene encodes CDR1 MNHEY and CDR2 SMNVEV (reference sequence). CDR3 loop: CASSSLSSYEQYF. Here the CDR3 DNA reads TGTGCCAGCAGTTCCCTGAGCTCCTACGAGCAGTACTTC.

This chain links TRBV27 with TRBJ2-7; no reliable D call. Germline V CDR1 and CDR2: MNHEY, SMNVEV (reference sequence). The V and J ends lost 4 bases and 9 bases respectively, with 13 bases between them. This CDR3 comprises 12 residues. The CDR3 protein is CASSSSRRGQYF. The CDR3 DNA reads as TGTGCCAGCAGTTCGAGTCGGCGAGGGCAGTACTTC.

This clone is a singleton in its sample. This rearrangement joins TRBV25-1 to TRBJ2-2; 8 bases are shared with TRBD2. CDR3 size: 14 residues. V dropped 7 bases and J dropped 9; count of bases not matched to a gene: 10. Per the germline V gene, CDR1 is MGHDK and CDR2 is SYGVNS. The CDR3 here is CASTGGSGTRELFF. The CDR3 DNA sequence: TGTGCCAGCACCGGCGGTAGCGGGACGCGGGAGCTGTTTTTT. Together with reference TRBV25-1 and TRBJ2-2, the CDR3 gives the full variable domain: EADIYQTPRYLVIGTGKKITLECSQTMGHDKMYWYQQDPGMELHLIHYSYGVNSTEKGDLSSESTVSRIRTEHFPLTLESARPSHTSQYLCASTGGSGTRELFFGEGSRLTVL.

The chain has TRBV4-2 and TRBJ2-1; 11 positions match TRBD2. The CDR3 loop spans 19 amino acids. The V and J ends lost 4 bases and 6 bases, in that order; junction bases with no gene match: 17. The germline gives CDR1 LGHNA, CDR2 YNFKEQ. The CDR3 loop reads CASSPTAGLAGGHGNEQFF. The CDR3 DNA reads TGTGCCAGCAGCCCTACGGCGGGATTAGCGGGAGGGCATGGCAATGAGCAGTTCTTC.

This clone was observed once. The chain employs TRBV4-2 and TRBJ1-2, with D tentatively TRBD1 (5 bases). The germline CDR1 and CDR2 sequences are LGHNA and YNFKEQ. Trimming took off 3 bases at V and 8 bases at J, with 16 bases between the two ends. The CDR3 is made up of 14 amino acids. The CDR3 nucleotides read TGTGCCAGCAGCCACGGGGGGGGACCCAGGGGCTACACCTTC. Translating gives CASSHGGGPRGYTF.

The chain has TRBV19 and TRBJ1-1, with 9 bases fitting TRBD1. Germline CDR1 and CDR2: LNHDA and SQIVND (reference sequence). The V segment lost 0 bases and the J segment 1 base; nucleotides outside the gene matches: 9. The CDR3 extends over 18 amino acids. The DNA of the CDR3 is TGTGCCAGTAGTATAGACCATACGGGACAGGGATGGAACACTGAAGCTTTCTTT. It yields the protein CASSIDHTGQGWNTEAFF.

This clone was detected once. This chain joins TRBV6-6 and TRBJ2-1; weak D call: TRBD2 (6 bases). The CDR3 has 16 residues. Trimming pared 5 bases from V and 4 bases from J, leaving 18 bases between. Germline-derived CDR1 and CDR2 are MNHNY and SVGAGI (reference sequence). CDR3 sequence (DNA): TGTGCCAGCAGTCTCCTACTAGCAGCCACTTACAATGAGCAGTTCTTC. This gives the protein CASSLLLAATYNEQFF.

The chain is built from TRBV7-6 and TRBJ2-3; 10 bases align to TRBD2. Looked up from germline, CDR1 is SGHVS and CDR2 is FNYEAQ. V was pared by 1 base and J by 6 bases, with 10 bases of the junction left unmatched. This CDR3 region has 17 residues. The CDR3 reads CASSLDGSGRKGDTQYF. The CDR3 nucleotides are TGTGCCAGCAGCTTAGACGGTAGCGGGAGGAAGGGGGATACGCAGTATTTT.

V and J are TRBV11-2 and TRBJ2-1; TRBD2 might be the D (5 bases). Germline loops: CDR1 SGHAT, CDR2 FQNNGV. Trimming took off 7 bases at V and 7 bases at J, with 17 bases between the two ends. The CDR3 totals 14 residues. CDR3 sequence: CASTWGGGWNEQFF. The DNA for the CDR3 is TGTGCCAGCACCTGGGGTGGCGGGTGGAATGAGCAGTTCTTC.

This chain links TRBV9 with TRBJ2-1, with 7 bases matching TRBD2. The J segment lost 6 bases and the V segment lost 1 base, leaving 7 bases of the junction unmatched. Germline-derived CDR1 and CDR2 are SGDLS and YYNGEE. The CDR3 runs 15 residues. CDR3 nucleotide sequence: TGTGCCAGCAGCGTAAGCGGGAAAGGTGGCAATGAGCAGTTCTTC. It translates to CASSVSGKGGNEQFF.

The chain's CDR3 is CAIREGLADTDTQYF. The CDR3 region has the DNA TGTGCCATCAGGGAGGGACTAGCGGACACAGATACGCAGTATTTT. The chain combines TRBV10-3 with TRBJ2-3, with TRBD2 matching 11 bases. The CDR3 runs to 15 residues. In germline, CDR1 is ENHRY, CDR2 SYGVKD. V lost 6 bases, J lost 2 bases, and 4 bases stayed unmatched.

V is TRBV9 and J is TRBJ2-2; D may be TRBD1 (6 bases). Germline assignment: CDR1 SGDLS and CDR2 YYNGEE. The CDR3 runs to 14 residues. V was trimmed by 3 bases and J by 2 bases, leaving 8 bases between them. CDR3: CASSDRVNTGELFF. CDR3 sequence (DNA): TGTGCCAGCAGCGACAGGGTAAACACCGGGGAGCTGTTTTTT.

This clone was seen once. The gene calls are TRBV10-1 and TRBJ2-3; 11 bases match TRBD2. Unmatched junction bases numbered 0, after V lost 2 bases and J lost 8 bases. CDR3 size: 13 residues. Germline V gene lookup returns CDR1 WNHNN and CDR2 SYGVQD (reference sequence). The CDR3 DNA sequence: TGCGCCAGCAGTGAGACTAGCGGGAGTACGCAGTATTTT. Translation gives CASSETSGSTQYF.

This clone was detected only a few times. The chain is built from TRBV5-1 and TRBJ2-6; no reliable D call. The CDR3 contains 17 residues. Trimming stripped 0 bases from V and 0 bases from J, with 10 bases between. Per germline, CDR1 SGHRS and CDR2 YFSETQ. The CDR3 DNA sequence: TGCGCCAGCAGCTTGGTTGGGCTAACCTCTGGGGCCAACGTCCTGACTTTC. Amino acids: CASSLVGLTSGANVLTF.

CDR3 sequence reads: CASSLALAGGETQYF. In DNA, the CDR3 is TGCGCCAGCAGCTTGGCGCTAGCGGGAGGAGAGACCCAGTACTTC. The chain is built from TRBV5-1 and TRBJ2-5, with 11 bases identical to TRBD2. Germline CDR1 SGHRS, CDR2 YFSETQ. The J segment lost 4 bases and the V segment lost 0 bases, leaving 2 bases of the junction unmatched. This CDR3 has 15 residues. Full variable domain (outside the CDR3, taken from reference TRBV5-1 and TRBJ2-5): KAGVTQTPRYLIKTRGQQVTLSCSPISGHRSVSWYQQTPGQGLQFLFEYFSETQRNKGNFPGRFSGRQFSNSRSEMNVSTLELGDSALYLCASSLALAGGETQYFGPGTRLLVL.

The CDR3 loop is CASSEGAGGPGNEQFF. CDR3 nucleotides: TGTGCCAGCAGCGAGGGGGCGGGAGGGCCTGGAAATGAGCAGTTCTTC. The chain has TRBV5-4 and TRBJ2-1, with 9 bases identical to TRBD2. The CDR3 consists of 16 residues. Germline V gene lookup returns CDR1 SGHNT and CDR2 YYREEE (reference sequence). V dropped 4 bases and J dropped 7; count of bases not matched to a gene: 12.

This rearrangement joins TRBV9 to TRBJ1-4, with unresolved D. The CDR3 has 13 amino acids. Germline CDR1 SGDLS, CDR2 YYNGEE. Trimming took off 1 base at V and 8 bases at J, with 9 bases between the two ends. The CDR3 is CASSVSLGEKLFF. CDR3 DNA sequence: TGTGCCAGCAGCGTATCCCTCGGGGAAAAACTGTTTTTT.

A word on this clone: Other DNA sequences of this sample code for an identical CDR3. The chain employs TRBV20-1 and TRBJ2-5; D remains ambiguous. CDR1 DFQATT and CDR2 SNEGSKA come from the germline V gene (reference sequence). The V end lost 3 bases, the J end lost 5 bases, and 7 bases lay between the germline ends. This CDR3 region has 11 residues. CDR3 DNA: TGCAGTGCTAGGTCCCTGGAGACCCAGTACTTC. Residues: CSARSLETQYF.

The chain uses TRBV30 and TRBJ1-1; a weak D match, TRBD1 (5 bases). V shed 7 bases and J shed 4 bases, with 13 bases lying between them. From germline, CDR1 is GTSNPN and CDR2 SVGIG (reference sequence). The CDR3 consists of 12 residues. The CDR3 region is CASILGLTEAFF. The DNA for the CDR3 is TGTGCCTCCATATTGGGACTCACTGAAGCTTTCTTT.

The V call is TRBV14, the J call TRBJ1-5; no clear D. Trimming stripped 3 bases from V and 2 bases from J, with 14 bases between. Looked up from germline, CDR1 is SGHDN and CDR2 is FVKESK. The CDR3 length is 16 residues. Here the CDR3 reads CASSHPGNEGNQPQHF. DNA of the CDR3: TGTGCCAGCAGCCATCCGGGGAACGAGGGCAATCAGCCCCAGCATTTT.

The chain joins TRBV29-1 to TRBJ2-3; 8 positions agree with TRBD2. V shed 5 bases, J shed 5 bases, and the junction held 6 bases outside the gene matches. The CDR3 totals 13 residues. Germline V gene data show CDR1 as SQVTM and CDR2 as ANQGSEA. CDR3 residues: CSVRAGVGDTQYF. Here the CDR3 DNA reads TGCAGCGTTAGAGCGGGAGTGGGAGATACGCAGTATTTT.